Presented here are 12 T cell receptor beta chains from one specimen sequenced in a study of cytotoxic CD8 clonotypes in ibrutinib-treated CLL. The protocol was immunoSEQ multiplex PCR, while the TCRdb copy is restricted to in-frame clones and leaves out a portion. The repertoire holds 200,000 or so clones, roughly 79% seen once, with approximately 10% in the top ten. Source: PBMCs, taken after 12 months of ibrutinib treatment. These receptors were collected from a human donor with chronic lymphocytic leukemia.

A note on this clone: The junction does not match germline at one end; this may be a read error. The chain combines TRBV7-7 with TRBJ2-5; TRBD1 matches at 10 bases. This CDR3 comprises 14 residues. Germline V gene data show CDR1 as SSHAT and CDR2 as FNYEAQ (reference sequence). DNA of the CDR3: TGTGCTAGCAGCTTCGGGACAGGGGAGGGGGTCCAGTACTTC. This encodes CASSFGTGEGVQYF.

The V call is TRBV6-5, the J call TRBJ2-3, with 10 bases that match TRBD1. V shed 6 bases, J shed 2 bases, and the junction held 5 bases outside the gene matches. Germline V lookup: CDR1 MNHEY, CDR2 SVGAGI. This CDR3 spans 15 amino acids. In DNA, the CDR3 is TGTGCCAGCAGACGGACAGGGGGGATCACAGATACGCAGTATTTT. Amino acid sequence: CASRRTGGITDTQYF.

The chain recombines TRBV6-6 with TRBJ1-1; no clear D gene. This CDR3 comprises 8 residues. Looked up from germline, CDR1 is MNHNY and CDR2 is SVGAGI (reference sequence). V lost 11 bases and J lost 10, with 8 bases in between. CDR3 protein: CAGEGAFF. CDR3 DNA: TGTGCCGGTGAGGGAGCTTTCTTT.

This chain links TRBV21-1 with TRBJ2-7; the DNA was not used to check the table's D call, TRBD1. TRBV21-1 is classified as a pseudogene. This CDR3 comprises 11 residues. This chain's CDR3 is CARTQGIEQYF. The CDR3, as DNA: TGTGCCAGGACCCAGGGAATCGAGCAGTACTTC.

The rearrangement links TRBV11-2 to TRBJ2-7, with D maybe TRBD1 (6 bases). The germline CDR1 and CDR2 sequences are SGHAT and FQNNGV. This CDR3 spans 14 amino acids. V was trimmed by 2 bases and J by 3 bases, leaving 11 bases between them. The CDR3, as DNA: TGTGCCAGCAGCTTAACAGGGTCCTTCTACGAGCAGTACTTC. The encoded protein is CASSLTGSFYEQYF.

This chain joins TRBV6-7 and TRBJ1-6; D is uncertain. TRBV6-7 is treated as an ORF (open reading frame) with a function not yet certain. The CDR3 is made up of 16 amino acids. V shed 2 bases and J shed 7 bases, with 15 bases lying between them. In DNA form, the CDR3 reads TGTGCCAGCAGTTACCCTGTCGGTCTCTGGAATTCACCCCTCCACTTT. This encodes CASSYPVGLWNSPLHF.

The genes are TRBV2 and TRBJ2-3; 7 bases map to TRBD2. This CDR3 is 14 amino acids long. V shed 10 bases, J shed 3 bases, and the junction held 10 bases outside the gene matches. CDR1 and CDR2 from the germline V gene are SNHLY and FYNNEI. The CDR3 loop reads CATQRAGATDTQYF. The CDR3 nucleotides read TGTGCCACTCAACGGGCGGGAGCGACAGATACGCAGTATTTT.

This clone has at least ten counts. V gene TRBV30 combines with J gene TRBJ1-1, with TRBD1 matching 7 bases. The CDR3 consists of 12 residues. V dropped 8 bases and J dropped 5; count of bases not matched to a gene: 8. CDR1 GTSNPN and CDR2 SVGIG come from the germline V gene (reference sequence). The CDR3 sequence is CASHRGLTEAFF. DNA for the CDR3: TGTGCCAGTCACAGGGGTTTGACTGAAGCTTTCTTT. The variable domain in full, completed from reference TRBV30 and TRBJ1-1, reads SQTIHQWPATLVQPVGSPLSLECTVEGTSNPNLYWYRQAAGRGLQLLFYSVGIGQISSEVPQNLSASRPQDRQFILSSKKLLLSDSGFYLCASHRGLTEAFFGQGTRLTVV.

This CDR3 reads CASSPTTGNEQFF. The CDR3 coding sequence is TGTGCCAGCAGTCCCACGACAGGGAATGAGCAGTTCTTC. The chain is built from TRBV6-1 and TRBJ2-1; TRBD1 matches at 7 bases. The V gene end was trimmed by 5 bases and the J gene end by 7 bases; junction bases not matched to a gene: 5. CDR1 is MNHNS, CDR2 SASEGT, per germline. The CDR3 is 13 residues long.

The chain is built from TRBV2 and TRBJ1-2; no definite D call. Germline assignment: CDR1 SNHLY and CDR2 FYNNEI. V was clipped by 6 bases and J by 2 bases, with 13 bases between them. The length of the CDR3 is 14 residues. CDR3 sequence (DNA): TGTGCCAGCAGGGAACCTGGCACGAACTATGGCTACACCTTC. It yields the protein CASREPGTNYGYTF.

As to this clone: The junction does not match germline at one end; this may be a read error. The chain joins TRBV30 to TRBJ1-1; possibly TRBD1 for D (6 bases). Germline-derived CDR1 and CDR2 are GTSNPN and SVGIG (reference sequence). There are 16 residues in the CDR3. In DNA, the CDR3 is TGTGCCCGGAGTGTACCTTCCGGGGGGGCGAGCACTGAAGCTTTCTTT. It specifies CARSVPSGGASTEAFF.

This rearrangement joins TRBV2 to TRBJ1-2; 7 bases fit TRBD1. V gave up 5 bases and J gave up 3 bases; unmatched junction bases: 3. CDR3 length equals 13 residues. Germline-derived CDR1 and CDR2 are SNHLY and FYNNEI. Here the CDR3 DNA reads TGTGCCAGCAGTTACAGGGGAGACTATGGCTACACCTTC. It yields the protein CASSYRGDYGYTF.